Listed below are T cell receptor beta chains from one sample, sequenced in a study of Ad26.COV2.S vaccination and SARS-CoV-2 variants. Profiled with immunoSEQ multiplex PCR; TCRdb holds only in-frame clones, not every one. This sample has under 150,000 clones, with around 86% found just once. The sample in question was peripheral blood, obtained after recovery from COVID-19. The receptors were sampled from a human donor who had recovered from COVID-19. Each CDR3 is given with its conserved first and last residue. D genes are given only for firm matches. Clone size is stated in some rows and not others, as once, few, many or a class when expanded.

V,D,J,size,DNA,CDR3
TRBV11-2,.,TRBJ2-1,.,TGTGCCAGCAGCTTAGCAGGAAAGGGGTCAGGAATGAGAGGTGAGCAGTTCTTC,CASSLAGKGSGMRGEQFF
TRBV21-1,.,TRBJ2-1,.,TGTGCCAGCACTTCGAAGCGGGATATTTTGGTCTCCTACAATGAGCAGTTCTTC,CASTSKRDILVSYNEQFF
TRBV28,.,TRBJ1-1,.,TGTGCCAGCAGCTCACAGAACACTGAAGCTTTCTTT,CASSSQNTEAFF
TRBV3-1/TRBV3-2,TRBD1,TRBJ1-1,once,TGTGCCAGCAGCTGGGGACAGAAGTTTACTGAAGCTTTCTTT,CASSWGQKFTEAFF
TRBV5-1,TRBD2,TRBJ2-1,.,TGCGCCAGCAGCTTCCTGTGGGGGAGCGGGGGCCATTCGGGGTTCTTC,CASSFLWGSGGHSGFF
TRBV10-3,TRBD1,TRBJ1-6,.,TGTGCCATCAGTGAACTCACAGGGGACGGTAATTCACCCCTCCACTTT,CAISELTGDGNSPLHF
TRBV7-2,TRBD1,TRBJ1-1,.,TGTGCCAGCAGCTTAGTGACAGGGGCCACTGAAGCTTTCTTT,CASSLVTGATEAFF
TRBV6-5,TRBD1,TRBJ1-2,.,TGTGCCAGCAGTTACGAGGGACAGTCCCCCTATGGCTACACCTTC,CASSYEGQSPYGYTF
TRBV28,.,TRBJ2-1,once,TGTGCCAGCAGTTTTGAACAGGGTTGGGAGCAGTTCTTC,CASSFEQGWEQFF
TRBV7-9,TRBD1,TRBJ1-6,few,TGTGCCAGCAGCTCACGACAGGGGTGGAATTCACCCCTCCACTTT,CASSSRQGWNSPLHF
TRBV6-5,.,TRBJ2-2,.,TGTGCCAGTACAGGGAACACCGGGGAGCTGTTTTTT,CASTGNTGELFF
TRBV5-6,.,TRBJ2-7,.,TGTGCCAGCAGCTTCTACGGGGTTAAGACCTACGAGCAGTACTTC,CASSFYGVKTYEQYF
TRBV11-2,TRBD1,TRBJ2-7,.,TGTGCCAGCAGGCGGGACAGGGGGTACGAGCAGTACTTC,CASRRDRGYEQYF
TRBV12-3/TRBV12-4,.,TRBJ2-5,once,TGTGCCAGCAGTTCCCAGGTGGGAGAGGCCCAGTACTTC,CASSSQVGEAQYF
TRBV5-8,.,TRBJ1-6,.,TGTGCCAGCTTCCCCCTGCCAACGTCAGATCCCTATAATTCACCCCTCCACTTT,CASFPLPTSDPYNSPLHF
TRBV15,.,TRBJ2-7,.,TGTGCCACCAGCAGAGGCATAGGAGGTGAGCAGTACTTC,CATSRGIGGEQYF
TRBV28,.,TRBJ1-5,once,TGTGCCAGCAGTTTAAGTATGGGATTTAGCAATCAGCCCCAGCATTTT,CASSLSMGFSNQPQHF
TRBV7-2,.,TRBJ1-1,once,TGTGCCAGCAGCTTAGGCCCCGGGACGTCTGAAGCTTTCTTT,CASSLGPGTSEAFF
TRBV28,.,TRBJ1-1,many,TGTGCCAGCAGCCCTACAGCGAACACTGAAGCTTTCTTT,CASSPTANTEAFF
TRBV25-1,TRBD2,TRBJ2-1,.,TGTGCCAGCAGTGAACGCGGGGGACCCTACAATGAGCAGTTCTTC,CASSERGGPYNEQFF
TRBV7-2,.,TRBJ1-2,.,TGTGCCAGCGTTAAGTTCCGCGGAGGGGCGTCCCTCGGCTACACCTTC,CASVKFRGGASLGYTF
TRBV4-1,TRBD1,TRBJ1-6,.,TGCGCCAGCAGCCAAGACCCCTACAGGGGAGGAGGTAATTCACCCCTCCACTTT,CASSQDPYRGGGNSPLHF